This section outlines one T cell receptor (beta chain) sequence together with its context. As yet, its antigen is unknown. These data are taken from a study of somatic mutations in cytotoxic T cells in rheumatoid arthritis. CDR3 size: 18 residues. Looked up from germline, CDR1 is SGHTA and CDR2 is FQGNSA. J lost 6 bases, V lost 1 base, and 8 bases had no gene match. General study points: More than 20% of CD8+ cells belonged to the largest clone in about an eighth of the 65 patients.

Methods used by the authors: Published virus-specific TCRB sequences were rarely matched by patient CD8+ clones larger than 1%. Libraries were prepared by immunoSEQ multiplex PCR; TCRdb keeps only in-frame clonotypes and omits some of them. V, J and clone size are taken as reported in that table, and D and trimming were inferred from the DNA itself. This repertoire shows over 8,000 clones, 65% to 75% found once; its top ten account for over 35%. The TCR was taken from an adult with rheumatoid arthritis. Input material: CD8+ T cells sorted from blood. The rearrangement uses TRBV7-2 and TRBJ2-1, with 14 bases aligning to TRBD2. The DNA for the CDR3 is TGTGCCAGCAGCTTAGGGGGACTAGCGGGAGTAGTGGGCAATGAGCAGTTCTTC. Encoded protein: CASSLGGLAGVVGNEQFF.